The source of this TCR beta chain is a study of post-analysis software for immune sequencing data. This clonotype showed up just a few times. Its antigen is as yet unknown. Prepared libraries of TCR beta cDNA carried unique molecular identifiers. Input populations of about 0.85 to 11 million T cells gave rise to around 500,000 cDNA molecules. TCRdb ran MiXCR on the PCR reads and lists one entry per CDR3 protein. The sample consists of about half a million distinct CDR3 sequences, 30% to 40% of them appearing once. Whole-study findings and limits: Compared with controls, patients had more of about 5 TRBV segments, including TRBV5-6, TRBV5-1 and TRBV20-1.

This CDR3 is 13 amino acids long. The germline V and J ends were trimmed by 3 bases and 2 bases, with 5 bases remaining between them. Germline V gene sequence: CDR1 SQVTM, CDR2 ANQGSEA. This sequence originates from a girl under 18 with multiple sclerosis. V usage is TRBV29-1 and J usage is TRBJ2-6; D may match TRBD1 or TRBD2 (5 bases each). The sequenced material came from blood. The CDR3 region has the DNA TGCAGCGTTGAGGGGGCTGGGGCCAACGTCCTGACTTTC. It is translated as CSVEGAGANVLTF.